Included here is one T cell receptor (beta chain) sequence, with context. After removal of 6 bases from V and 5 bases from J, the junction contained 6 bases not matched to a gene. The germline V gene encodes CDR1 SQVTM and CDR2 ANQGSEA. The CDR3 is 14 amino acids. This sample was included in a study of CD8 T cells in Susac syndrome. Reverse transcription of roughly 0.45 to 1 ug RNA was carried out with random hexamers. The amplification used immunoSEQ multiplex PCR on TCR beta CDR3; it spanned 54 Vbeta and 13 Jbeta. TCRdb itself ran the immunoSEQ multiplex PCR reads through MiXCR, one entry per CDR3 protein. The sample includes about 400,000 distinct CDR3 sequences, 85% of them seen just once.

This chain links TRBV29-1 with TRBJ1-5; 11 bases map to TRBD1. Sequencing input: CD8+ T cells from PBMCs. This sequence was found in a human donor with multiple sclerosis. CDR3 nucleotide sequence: TGCAGCGTGACGGGACAGGGGGACGATCAGCCCCAGCATTTT. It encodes CSVTGQGDDQPQHF.